These T cell receptor beta chains were read from a single sample in a study of cytomegalovirus exposure and HLA in healthy donors. TCRdb keeps only in-frame clones here, not all; method: immunoSEQ multiplex PCR. The repertoire holds about 140,000 clones, around 72% seen once, with 1% to 1.5% in the top ten. The sample taken for sequencing was PBMCs. The receptors were gathered from a woman between 40 and 55 years old in good health and CMV-seronegative. CDR3s include the opening cysteine and the closing phenylalanine or tryptophan. The D gene is left open where the match is weak. Clone size is stated in some rows and not others, as once, few, many or a class when expanded.

d_gene: TRBD1
v_gene: TRBV5-6
j_gene: TRBJ2-2
abundance: .
CDR3aa: CASNFTGGLRTGELFF
CDR3nt: TGTGCCAGCAACTTCACAGGGGGCCTTAGGACCGGGGAGCTGTTTTTT

d_gene: .
v_gene: TRBV10-1
j_gene: TRBJ2-5
abundance: once
CDR3aa: CASSESTGGALLETQYF
CDR3nt: TGCGCCAGCAGTGAGTCGACGGGGGGCGCGTTATTGGAGACCCAGTACTTC

d_gene: TRBD1
v_gene: TRBV4-3
j_gene: TRBJ2-4
abundance: once
CDR3aa: CASSQGTGGKYF
CDR3nt: TGCGCCAGCAGCCAAGGGACAGGGGGTAAGTACTTC

d_gene: .
v_gene: TRBV7-8
j_gene: TRBJ1-5
abundance: .
CDR3aa: CASSWGLGNQPQHF
CDR3nt: TGTGCCAGCAGCTGGGGGCTAGGCAATCAGCCCCAGCATTTT

d_gene: TRBD1
v_gene: TRBV27
j_gene: TRBJ1-1
abundance: once
CDR3aa: CASSESTGGNTEAFF
CDR3nt: TGTGCCAGCAGTGAGTCCACAGGGGGTAACACTGAAGCTTTCTTT

d_gene: TRBD1
v_gene: TRBV2
j_gene: TRBJ2-5
abundance: .
CDR3aa: CASSDQGQAEETQYF
CDR3nt: TGTGCCAGCAGTGACCAGGGACAGGCGGAAGAGACCCAGTACTTC

d_gene: .
v_gene: TRBV4-1
j_gene: TRBJ1-1
abundance: once
CDR3aa: CVSSRDIGTNTEAFF
CDR3nt: TGCGTCAGCAGCCGAGACATCGGGACAAACACTGAAGCTTTCTTT

d_gene: .
v_gene: TRBV5-6
j_gene: TRBJ1-3
abundance: .
CDR3aa: CASSLSKTGTHSGNTIYF
CDR3nt: TGTGCCAGCAGCTTATCCAAAACGGGAACGCACTCTGGAAACACCATATATTTT

d_gene: .
v_gene: TRBV6-6
j_gene: TRBJ1-2
abundance: .
CDR3aa: CASSYRGYGYTF
CDR3nt: TGTGCCAGCAGTTACAGGGGTTATGGCTACACCTTC

d_gene: TRBD2
v_gene: TRBV11-1
j_gene: TRBJ2-3
abundance: .
CDR3aa: CASSQSGGGTDTQYF
CDR3nt: TGTGCCAGCAGCCAGAGCGGGGGAGGCACAGATACGCAGTATTTT

d_gene: TRBD2
v_gene: TRBV5-5
j_gene: TRBJ2-3
abundance: few
CDR3aa: CASSLNSGGTSAGDTQYF
CDR3nt: TGTGCCAGCAGCTTGAACTCCGGCGGGACTAGCGCTGGAGATACGCAGTATTTT

d_gene: .
v_gene: TRBV4-3
j_gene: TRBJ1-2
abundance: .
CDR3aa: CASSPQFPQGGYTF
CDR3nt: TGCGCCAGCAGCCCTCAATTCCCACAGGGCGGCTACACCTTC

d_gene: .
v_gene: TRBV28
j_gene: TRBJ1-1
abundance: .
CDR3aa: CASSSHDLATEAFF
CDR3nt: TGTGCCAGCAGTTCCCATGATCTGGCCACTGAAGCTTTCTTT

d_gene: .
v_gene: TRBV11-2
j_gene: TRBJ1-1
abundance: .
CDR3aa: CASSKTANTEAFF
CDR3nt: TGTGCCAGCAGTAAGACAGCGAACACTGAAGCTTTCTTT

d_gene: .
v_gene: TRBV11-3
j_gene: TRBJ1-1
abundance: .
CDR3aa: CASSPGHGAEAFF
CDR3nt: TGTGCCAGCAGCCCAGGACATGGGGCTGAAGCTTTCTTT

d_gene: .
v_gene: TRBV9
j_gene: TRBJ2-2
abundance: .
CDR3aa: CASSVPTWDRGANTGELFF
CDR3nt: TGTGCCAGCAGCGTACCCACGTGGGATCGGGGTGCCAACACCGGGGAGCTGTTTTTT

d_gene: TRBD1
v_gene: TRBV6-6
j_gene: TRBJ1-5
abundance: .
CDR3aa: CASRNGQGGFQPQHF
CDR3nt: TGTGCCAGCAGGAACGGACAGGGAGGATTTCAGCCCCAGCATTTT

d_gene: TRBD1
v_gene: TRBV2
j_gene: TRBJ2-7
abundance: .
CDR3aa: CASSEGTGIPYEQYF
CDR3nt: TGTGCCAGCAGTGAAGGGACAGGGATACCCTACGAGCAGTACTTC

d_gene: TRBD1
v_gene: TRBV29-1
j_gene: TRBJ2-3
abundance: .
CDR3aa: CSVEDTGTGGPPGTDTQYF
CDR3nt: TGCAGCGTTGAAGATACGGGGACAGGGGGTCCCCCGGGCACAGATACGCAGTATTTT

d_gene: TRBD2
v_gene: TRBV15
j_gene: TRBJ2-2
abundance: .
CDR3aa: CATNREAGELFF
CDR3nt: TGTGCCACCAACCGGGAGGCCGGGGAGCTGTTTTTT

d_gene: .
v_gene: TRBV5-6
j_gene: TRBJ2-7
abundance: .
CDR3aa: CASSRSNGQRRIYEQYF
CDR3nt: TGTGCCAGCAGCCGCTCTAATGGACAGAGGCGGATCTACGAGCAGTACTTC

d_gene: .
v_gene: TRBV4-1
j_gene: TRBJ1-3
abundance: few
CDR3aa: CASSRDIFSGNTIYF
CDR3nt: TGCGCCAGCAGCCGGGACATATTCTCTGGAAACACCATATATTTT

d_gene: TRBD1
v_gene: TRBV4-3
j_gene: TRBJ1-6
abundance: .
CDR3aa: CASSQELGQANSPLHF
CDR3nt: TGCGCCAGCAGCCAAGAACTAGGACAGGCCAATTCACCCCTCCACTTT

d_gene: .
v_gene: TRBV9
j_gene: TRBJ1-3
abundance: .
CDR3aa: CASSAGTGSGNTIYF
CDR3nt: TGTGCCAGCAGCGCTGGCACAGGTTCTGGAAACACCATATATTTT

d_gene: .
v_gene: TRBV20-1
j_gene: TRBJ1-6
abundance: .
CDR3aa: CSGQNNSPLHF
CDR3nt: TGCAGTGGACAGAATAATTCACCCCTCCACTTT

d_gene: .
v_gene: TRBV11-2
j_gene: TRBJ1-1
abundance: .
CDR3aa: CASSSQGKNEAFF
CDR3nt: TGTGCCAGCAGCTCGCAGGGGAAGAATGAAGCTTTCTTT

d_gene: TRBD1
v_gene: TRBV7-9
j_gene: TRBJ2-5
abundance: .
CDR3aa: CSSIPGGRETQYF
CDR3nt: TGTTCCAGCATCCCAGGGGGTAGGGAGACCCAGTACTTC

d_gene: TRBD1
v_gene: TRBV7-2
j_gene: TRBJ1-2
abundance: .
CDR3aa: CASSPGGLGLGYTF
CDR3nt: TGTGCCAGCAGCCCAGGGGGTCTTGGCTTGGGCTACACCTTC

d_gene: .
v_gene: TRBV7-8
j_gene: TRBJ2-2
abundance: once
CDR3aa: CASRHLAEDTGELFF
CDR3nt: TGTGCCAGCAGACATCTGGCAGAAGACACCGGGGAGCTGTTTTTT

d_gene: .
v_gene: TRBV18
j_gene: TRBJ1-5
abundance: .
CDR3aa: CASSQRDQPQHF
CDR3nt: TGTGCCAGCTCGCAAAGAGATCAGCCCCAGCATTTT

d_gene: .
v_gene: TRBV6-5
j_gene: TRBJ1-2
abundance: .
CDR3aa: CASTQNRGAFGYTF
CDR3nt: TGTGCCAGCACCCAGAATCGGGGGGCCTTCGGCTACACCTTC

d_gene: .
v_gene: TRBV7-9
j_gene: TRBJ1-4
abundance: .
CDR3aa: CASSLGAGGEKLFF
CDR3nt: TGTGCCAGCAGCCTCGGGGCCGGGGGGGAAAAACTGTTTTTT

d_gene: .
v_gene: TRBV25-1
j_gene: TRBJ2-7
abundance: .
CDR3aa: CASSDTTYEQYF
CDR3nt: TGTGCCAGCAGCGACACAACCTACGAGCAGTACTTC

d_gene: TRBD2
v_gene: TRBV10-3
j_gene: TRBJ2-2
abundance: .
CDR3aa: CAIGSSGGNTGELFF
CDR3nt: TGTGCCATCGGGAGTAGCGGGGGGAACACCGGGGAGCTGTTTTTT

d_gene: TRBD1
v_gene: TRBV5-1
j_gene: TRBJ2-2
abundance: .
CDR3aa: CASRDRTNTGELFF
CDR3nt: TGCGCCAGCAGGGACAGGACGAACACCGGGGAGCTGTTTTTT

d_gene: TRBD2
v_gene: TRBV5-5
j_gene: TRBJ2-2
abundance: .
CDR3aa: CASSLGSGGAGTGELFF
CDR3nt: TGTGCCAGCAGCCTCGGAAGCGGGGGGGCCGGGACCGGGGAGCTGTTTTTT

d_gene: TRBD1
v_gene: TRBV9
j_gene: TRBJ1-2
abundance: .
CDR3aa: CASSQTRGRDIGYTF
CDR3nt: TGTGCCAGCAGCCAGACCAGGGGGCGCGATATTGGCTACACCTTC

d_gene: .
v_gene: TRBV11-3
j_gene: TRBJ1-1
abundance: .
CDR3aa: CASSLAGENTEAFF
CDR3nt: TGTGCCAGCAGCTTAGCTGGGGAGAACACTGAGGCTTTCTTT

d_gene: TRBD1
v_gene: TRBV11-2
j_gene: TRBJ1-1
abundance: .
CDR3aa: CASSLGDRDATEAFF
CDR3nt: TGTGCCAGCAGCTTGGGGGACAGGGATGCCACTGAAGCTTTCTTT

d_gene: .
v_gene: TRBV7-8
j_gene: TRBJ1-5
abundance: .
CDR3aa: CASSPGGNQPQHF
CDR3nt: TGTGCCAGCAGCCCCGGGGGCAATCAGCCCCAGCATTTT

d_gene: .
v_gene: TRBV14
j_gene: TRBJ2-5
abundance: once
CDR3aa: CASSQEGRDSNLQETQYF
CDR3nt: TGTGCCAGCAGCCAGGAGGGACGGGACAGTAATCTCCAAGAGACCCAGTACTTC

d_gene: .
v_gene: TRBV9
j_gene: TRBJ2-2
abundance: .
CDR3aa: CASSPRPSPGELFF
CDR3nt: TGTGCCAGCAGCCCTCGTCCTTCTCCCGGGGAGCTGTTTTTT

d_gene: TRBD2
v_gene: TRBV28
j_gene: TRBJ2-2
abundance: .
CDR3aa: CASSSLAGVITGELFF
CDR3nt: TGTGCCAGCAGTTCCCTAGCGGGGGTAATAACCGGGGAGCTGTTTTTT

d_gene: TRBD2
v_gene: TRBV15
j_gene: TRBJ2-3
abundance: .
CDR3aa: CATSGQLAGAADTQYF
CDR3nt: TGTGCCACCAGCGGTCAACTAGCGGGGGCGGCAGATACGCAGTATTTT

d_gene: .
v_gene: TRBV4-3
j_gene: TRBJ1-4
abundance: .
CDR3aa: CASSHLRGGATNEKLFF
CDR3nt: TGCGCCAGCAGCCATCTTAGGGGCGGTGCAACTAATGAAAAACTGTTTTTT

d_gene: .
v_gene: TRBV29-1
j_gene: TRBJ2-7
abundance: .
CDR3aa: CSVLSGWGYEQYF
CDR3nt: TGCAGCGTGCTGAGCGGGTGGGGCTACGAGCAGTACTTC

d_gene: .
v_gene: TRBV11-2
j_gene: TRBJ2-7
abundance: .
CDR3aa: CASSLTQGFKGADEQYF
CDR3nt: TGTGCCAGTAGCTTGACACAGGGATTCAAAGGTGCGGACGAGCAGTACTTC

d_gene: .
v_gene: TRBV25-1
j_gene: TRBJ2-3
abundance: .
CDR3aa: CASSNSFRQGADTQYF
CDR3nt: TGTGCCAGCAGTAACTCCTTCCGCCAAGGGGCAGATACGCAGTATTTT

d_gene: .
v_gene: TRBV13
j_gene: TRBJ1-2
abundance: .
CDR3aa: CASSLQGGGYTF
CDR3nt: TGTGCCAGCAGCTTACAAGGGGGTGGCTACACCTTC

d_gene: .
v_gene: TRBV6-1
j_gene: TRBJ2-7
abundance: few
CDR3aa: CASSEFVFGSSYEQYF
CDR3nt: TGTGCCAGCAGTGAATTTGTCTTCGGGAGCTCCTACGAGCAGTACTTC

d_gene: TRBD1
v_gene: TRBV10-3
j_gene: TRBJ2-5
abundance: .
CDR3aa: CAISQSTGVQETQYF
CDR3nt: TGTGCCATCAGCCAATCAACAGGGGTTCAAGAGACCCAGTACTTC

d_gene: .
v_gene: TRBV19
j_gene: TRBJ1-5
abundance: .
CDR3aa: CASSVLNQPQHF
CDR3nt: TGTGCCAGTAGTGTCCTTAATCAGCCCCAGCATTTT

d_gene: .
v_gene: TRBV4-1
j_gene: TRBJ2-1
abundance: .
CDR3aa: CASSQGAVPRTYNEQFF
CDR3nt: TGCGCCAGCAGCCAAGGAGCGGTTCCCCGTACATACAATGAGCAGTTCTTC

d_gene: TRBD1
v_gene: TRBV7-9
j_gene: TRBJ1-4
abundance: .
CDR3aa: CASSSGQGQNEKLFF
CDR3nt: TGTGCCAGCAGCTCCGGACAGGGACAAAATGAAAAACTGTTTTTT

d_gene: TRBD1
v_gene: TRBV19
j_gene: TRBJ2-7
abundance: .
CDR3aa: CASNKKQGAGYEQYF
CDR3nt: TGTGCCAGTAACAAAAAACAGGGGGCGGGCTACGAGCAGTACTTC

d_gene: .
v_gene: TRBV4-2
j_gene: TRBJ1-2
abundance: .
CDR3aa: CASSQEYRQGWHGYTF
CDR3nt: TGTGCCAGCAGCCAAGAATACCGCCAGGGGTGGCATGGCTACACCTTC

d_gene: TRBD1
v_gene: TRBV6-1
j_gene: TRBJ1-5
abundance: .
CDR3aa: CASSEQGAVDQPQHF
CDR3nt: TGTGCCAGCAGTGAACAGGGGGCAGTTGATCAGCCCCAGCATTTT

d_gene: TRBD1
v_gene: TRBV29-1
j_gene: TRBJ2-2
abundance: .
CDR3aa: CSAGQGTGAGELFF
CDR3nt: TGCAGCGCCGGACAGGGTACTGGAGCCGGGGAGCTGTTTTTT

d_gene: TRBD1
v_gene: TRBV5-1
j_gene: TRBJ1-6
abundance: .
CDR3aa: CASSSDGQAYNSPLHF
CDR3nt: TGCGCCAGCAGCTCGGACGGACAGGCCTATAATTCACCCCTCCACTTT

d_gene: .
v_gene: TRBV4-3
j_gene: TRBJ2-2
abundance: .
CDR3aa: CASSLQGRNTGELFF
CDR3nt: TGCGCCAGCAGCCTACAGGGTCGAAACACCGGGGAGCTGTTTTTT